The next 3 T cell receptor beta chains were all read from a single sample in a study of cytomegalovirus exposure and HLA in healthy donors (dated by TCRdb to 2016 to 2017). Library preparation was by the immunoSEQ multiplex PCR assay. The multiplex PCR relied on a mix of 60 forward primers for TCR Vbeta segments and 13 reverse primers for TCR Jbeta segments. TCRdb mirrors the immuneACCESS table, restricted to in-frame sequences. Some clones are absent from its copies; in checked studies, under half trace to an unresolved V gene, and the reason for the others is unknown. A total of roughly 160,000 clones appear in this sample, 70% to 90% of them only once. Clones ranked in the top ten supply about 2.7% of the sample. The sample consisted of PBMCs. The receptor source for this set is a man aged 25 to 40 in good health and CMV-seropositive.

V and J are TRBV27 and TRBJ2-7; TRBD2 agrees at 8 bases. This CDR3 comprises 15 residues. The trim removed 5 bases at V and 6 bases at J, leaving 12 bases unmatched. Per germline, CDR1 MNHEY and CDR2 SMNVEV (reference sequence). CDR3 DNA: TGTGCCAGCAGTCCCTATAGCGGGAACCTCCCCGAGCAGTACTTC. Translated, it gives CASSPYSGNLPEQYF.

The rearrangement joins TRBV4-3 to TRBJ2-5; 8 bases align to TRBD1. The CDR3 runs 15 residues. The ends lost 3 bases at V and 5 bases at J; junction bases unmatched: 8. The germline gives CDR1 LGHNA, CDR2 YSLEER. CDR3 nucleotide sequence: TGCGCCAGCAGCCACGGACAGGGAGGAAGGGAGACCCAGTACTTC. Translating gives CASSHGQGGRETQYF.

This clone was detected only once. V is TRBV5-4 and J is TRBJ2-1; possibly TRBD1 for D (5 bases). Germline V gene lookup returns CDR1 SGHNT and CDR2 YYREEE (reference sequence). V was clipped by 0 bases and J by 3 bases, with 10 bases between them. The CDR3 extends over 15 amino acids. In DNA, the CDR3 is TGTGCCAGCAGCTTGGCCCGGCAGGGCTACAATGAGCAGTTCTTC. Translation gives CASSLARQGYNEQFF.